This T cell receptor beta chain was recorded in a study of blood T cell repertoires in COVID-19. As for the study in general: Sites across the United States, Italy and Spain contributed samples from acute and convalescent COVID-19.

V was pared by 1 base and J by 8 bases, with 6 bases between. This CDR3 comprises 11 residues. The germline V gene encodes CDR1 SGHDT and CDR2 YYEEEE. Method: immunoSEQ multiplex PCR; TCRdb's copy keeps in-frame clones and lacks some. The sample yields hundreds of thousands of clones, around 91% seen once. Sequencing was done on a sample of PBMCs or T cells enriched from blood (not recorded which). This sequence joins TRBV5-6 and TRBJ1-2; the D is unclear. This TCR came from a woman aged 18-30 years with acute COVID-19. The CDR3 here is CASSLLGGYTF. In DNA form, the CDR3 reads TGTGCCAGCAGCTTGCTAGGAGGCTACACCTTC.